Presented here are 7 T cell receptor beta chains from one specimen sequenced in a study of T cell responses to AZD1222 COVID-19 vaccine. Repertoires were generated with immunoSEQ multiplex PCR, while TCRdb's copy carries only in-frame clones and drops some. The sample includes about 120,000 clones, about 91% of them seen just once. Sequencing used peripheral blood, obtained on day 0 of AZD1222 vaccination. These receptor sequences come from an adult in good health.

This chain joins TRBV18 and TRBJ1-5; no reliable D call. The V end was cut by 3 bases, the J end by 4 bases, with 10 bases between. This CDR3 contains 14 residues. Germline V gives CDR1 KGHSH, CDR2 LQKENI. The CDR3 DNA reads as TGTGCCAGCTCACCCTCGGACCTTAATCAGCCCCAGCATTTT. Translation: CASSPSDLNQPQHF.

The V call is TRBV3-1 (or the pseudogene TRBV3-2), the J call TRBJ1-4; no firm D call. CDR3 length equals 11 residues. V shed 3 bases and J shed 13 bases, with 9 bases lying between them. Germline loops: CDR1 LGHDT, CDR2 YNNKEL (reference sequence). CDR3 nucleotide sequence: TGTGCCAGCAGCCAGGGTGGTGGACTGTTTTTT. Its protein is CASSQGGGLFF.

J is TRBJ2-1 and V is TRBV4-2; perhaps TRBD1 as D (5 bases). The CDR3 sequence is 17 residues long. Germline loops: CDR1 LGHNA, CDR2 YNFKEQ. V lost 0 bases and J 6 bases, leaving 18 bases between the germline ends. In nucleotides, the CDR3 is TGTGCCAGCAGCCAAGATCTGGAGACAGAGACGATCAATGAGCAGTTCTTC. As protein: CASSQDLETETINEQFF.

As concerns this clone: The sample carries other DNA sequences with the same CDR3. The genes are TRBV4-1 and TRBJ2-3; D is ambiguous. The ends were cut back, 1 base at V and 2 bases at J, with 7 bases in the middle. The CDR3 covers 14 residues. Germline V lookup: CDR1 MGHRA, CDR2 YSYEKL. The CDR3 sequence: CASSQAGDTDTQYF. DNA of the CDR3: TGCGCCAGCAGCCAAGCCGGAGACACAGATACGCAGTATTTT.

The chain couples TRBV4-3 to TRBJ1-4; 10 bases align to TRBD1. This CDR3 has 16 amino acids. The V gene end was trimmed by 0 bases and the J gene end by 8 bases; junction bases not matched to a gene: 6. The germline V gene encodes CDR1 LGHNA and CDR2 YSLEER. The CDR3 loop is CASSQDKGQGYEKLFF. The CDR3 nucleotides are TGCGCCAGCAGCCAAGATAAGGGACAGGGGTACGAAAAACTGTTTTTT.

CDR3 residues: CASSTILGVGYEQYF. The CDR3 bases are TGTGCCAGTAGTACCATTCTCGGGGTTGGGTACGAGCAGTACTTC. The genes are TRBV19 and TRBJ2-7; maybe TRBD2 (5 bases). V was shortened by 4 bases and J by 4 bases, with 17 bases between the two germline ends. This CDR3 is built from 15 residues. CDR1 LNHDA and CDR2 SQIVND come from the germline V gene (reference sequence).

This clone appeared a single time. The V gene is TRBV2, the J gene TRBJ1-2; 8 bases map to TRBD1. After removal of 6 bases from V and 7 bases from J, the junction contained 7 bases not matched to a gene. The CDR3 sequence is 13 residues long. Per germline, CDR1 SNHLY and CDR2 FYNNEI. DNA for the CDR3: TGTGCCAGCAGCGAGGGGACAGGTCGTGGCTACACCTTC. Translation gives CASSEGTGRGYTF.